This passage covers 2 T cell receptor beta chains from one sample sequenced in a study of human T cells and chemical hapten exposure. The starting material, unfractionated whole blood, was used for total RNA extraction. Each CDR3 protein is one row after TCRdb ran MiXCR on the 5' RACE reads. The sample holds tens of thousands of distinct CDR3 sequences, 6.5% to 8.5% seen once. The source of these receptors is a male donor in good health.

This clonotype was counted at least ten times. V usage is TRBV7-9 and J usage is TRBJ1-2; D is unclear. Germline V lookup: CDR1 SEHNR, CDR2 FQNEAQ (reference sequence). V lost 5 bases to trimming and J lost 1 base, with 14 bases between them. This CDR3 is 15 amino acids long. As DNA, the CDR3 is TGTGCCAGCAGCAATAGTACAGACATTAACTATGGCTACACCTTC. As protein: CASSNSTDINYGYTF.

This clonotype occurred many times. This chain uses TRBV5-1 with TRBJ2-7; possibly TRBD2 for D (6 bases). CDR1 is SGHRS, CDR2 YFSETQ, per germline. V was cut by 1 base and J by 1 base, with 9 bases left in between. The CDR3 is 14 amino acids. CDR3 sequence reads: CASSLRTNSYEQYF. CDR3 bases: TGCGCCAGCAGCTTGAGGACTAATTCCTACGAGCAGTACTTC.